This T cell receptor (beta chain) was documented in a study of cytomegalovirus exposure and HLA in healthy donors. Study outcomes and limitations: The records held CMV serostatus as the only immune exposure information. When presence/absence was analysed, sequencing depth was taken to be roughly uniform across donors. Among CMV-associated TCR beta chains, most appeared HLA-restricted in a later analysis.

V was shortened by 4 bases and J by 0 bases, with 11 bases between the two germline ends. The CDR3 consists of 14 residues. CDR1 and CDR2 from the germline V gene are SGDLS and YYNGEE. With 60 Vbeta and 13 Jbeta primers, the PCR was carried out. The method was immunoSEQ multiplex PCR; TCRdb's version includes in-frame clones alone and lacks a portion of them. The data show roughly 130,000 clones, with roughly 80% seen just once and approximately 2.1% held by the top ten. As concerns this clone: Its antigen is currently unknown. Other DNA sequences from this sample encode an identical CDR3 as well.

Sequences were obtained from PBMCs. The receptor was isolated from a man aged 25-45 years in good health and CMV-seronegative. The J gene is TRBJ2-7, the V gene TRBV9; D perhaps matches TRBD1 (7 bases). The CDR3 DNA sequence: TGTGCCAGCAGCCCAGGGGGGCCCTCCTACGAGCAGTACTTC. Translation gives CASSPGGPSYEQYF.